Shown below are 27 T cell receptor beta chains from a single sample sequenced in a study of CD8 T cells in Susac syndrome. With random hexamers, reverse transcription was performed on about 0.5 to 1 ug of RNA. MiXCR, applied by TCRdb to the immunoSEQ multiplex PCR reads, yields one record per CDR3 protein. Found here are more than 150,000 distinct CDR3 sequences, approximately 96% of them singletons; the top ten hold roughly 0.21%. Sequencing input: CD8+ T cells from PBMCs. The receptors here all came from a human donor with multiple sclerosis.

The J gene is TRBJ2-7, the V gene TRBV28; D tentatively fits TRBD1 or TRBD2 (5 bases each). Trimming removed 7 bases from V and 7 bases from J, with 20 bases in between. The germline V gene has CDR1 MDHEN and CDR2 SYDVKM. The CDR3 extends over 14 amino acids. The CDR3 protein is CASNTRTTEREQYF. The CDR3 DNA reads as TGTGCCAGCAATACTCGGACAACTGAGCGGGAGCAGTACTTC.

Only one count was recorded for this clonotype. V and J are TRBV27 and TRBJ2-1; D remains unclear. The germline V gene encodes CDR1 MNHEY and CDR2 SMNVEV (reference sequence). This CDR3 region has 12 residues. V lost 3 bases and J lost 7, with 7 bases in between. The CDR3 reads CASSFARNEQFF. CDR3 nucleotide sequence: TGTGCCAGCAGTTTTGCTAGAAATGAGCAGTTCTTC.

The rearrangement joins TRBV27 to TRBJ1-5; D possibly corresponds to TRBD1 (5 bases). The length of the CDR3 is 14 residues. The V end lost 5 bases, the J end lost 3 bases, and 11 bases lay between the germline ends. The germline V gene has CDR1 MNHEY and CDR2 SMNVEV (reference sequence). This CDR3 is CASSRGGPNQPQHF. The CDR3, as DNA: TGTGCCAGCAGTAGGGGAGGGCCCAATCAGCCCCAGCATTTT.

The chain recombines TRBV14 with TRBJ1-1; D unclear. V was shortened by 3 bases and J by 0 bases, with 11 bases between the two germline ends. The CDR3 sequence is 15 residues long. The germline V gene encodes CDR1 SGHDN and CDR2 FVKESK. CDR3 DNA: TGTGCCAGCAGCCACCCACAGAACCTGAACACTGAAGCTTTCTTT. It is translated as CASSHPQNLNTEAFF.

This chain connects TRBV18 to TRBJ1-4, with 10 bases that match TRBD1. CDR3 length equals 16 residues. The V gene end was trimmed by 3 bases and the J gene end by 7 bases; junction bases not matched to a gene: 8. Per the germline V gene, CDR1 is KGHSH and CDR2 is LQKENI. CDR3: CASSPGTGDGREKLFF. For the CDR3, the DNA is TGTGCCAGCTCACCCGGGACAGGGGATGGTCGTGAAAAACTGTTTTTT. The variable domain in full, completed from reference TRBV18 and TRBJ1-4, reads NAGVMQNPRHLVRRRGQEARLRCSPMKGHSHVYWYRQLPEEGLKFMVYLQKENIIDESGMPKERFSAEFPKEGPSILRIQQVVRGDSAAYFCASSPGTGDGREKLFFGSGTQLSVL.

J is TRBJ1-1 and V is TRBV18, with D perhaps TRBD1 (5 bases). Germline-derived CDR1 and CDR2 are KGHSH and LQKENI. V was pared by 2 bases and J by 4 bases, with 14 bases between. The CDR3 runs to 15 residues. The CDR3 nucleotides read TGTGCCAGCTCACCAGGAGAGGGGAGAGGCACTGAAGCTTTCTTT. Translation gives CASSPGEGRGTEAFF.

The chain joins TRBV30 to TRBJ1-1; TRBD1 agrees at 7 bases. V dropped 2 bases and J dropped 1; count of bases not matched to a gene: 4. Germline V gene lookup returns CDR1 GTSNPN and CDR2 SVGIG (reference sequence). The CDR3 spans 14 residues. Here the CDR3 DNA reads TGTGCCTGGAGTTTTGGGACAGCGAACACTGAAGCTTTCTTT. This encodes CAWSFGTANTEAFF.

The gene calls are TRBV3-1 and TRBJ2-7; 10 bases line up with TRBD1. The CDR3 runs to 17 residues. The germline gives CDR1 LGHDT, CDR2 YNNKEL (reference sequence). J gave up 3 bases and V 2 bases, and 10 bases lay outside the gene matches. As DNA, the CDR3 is TGTGCCAGCAGCCAACCGCCCGGGACAGGGGATAACTACGAGCAGTACTTC. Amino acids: CASSQPPGTGDNYEQYF.

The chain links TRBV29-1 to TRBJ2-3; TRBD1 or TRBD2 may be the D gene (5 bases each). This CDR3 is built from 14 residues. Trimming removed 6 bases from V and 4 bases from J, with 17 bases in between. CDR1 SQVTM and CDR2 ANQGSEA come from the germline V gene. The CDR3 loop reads CSVGDVRPSDTQYF. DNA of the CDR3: TGCAGCGTGGGGGACGTTCGACCCTCAGATACGCAGTATTTT.

The CDR3, as DNA: TGTGCCTGGAGTGTGGGGGTTCACACTGAAGCTTTCTTT. Amino acid sequence: CAWSVGVHTEAFF. V is TRBV30 and J is TRBJ1-1; tentative D call: TRBD1 (5 bases). With 0 bases removed from V and 3 bases from J, the gap between germline ends came to 8 bases. The CDR3 extends over 13 amino acids. The germline CDR1 and CDR2 sequences are GTSNPN and SVGIG (reference sequence).

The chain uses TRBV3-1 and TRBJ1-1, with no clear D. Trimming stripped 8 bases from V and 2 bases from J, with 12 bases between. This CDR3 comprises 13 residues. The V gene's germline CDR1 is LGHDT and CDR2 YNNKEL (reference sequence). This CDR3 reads CASRLSPNTEAFF. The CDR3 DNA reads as TGTGCCAGCCGATTGAGTCCCAACACTGAAGCTTTCTTT.

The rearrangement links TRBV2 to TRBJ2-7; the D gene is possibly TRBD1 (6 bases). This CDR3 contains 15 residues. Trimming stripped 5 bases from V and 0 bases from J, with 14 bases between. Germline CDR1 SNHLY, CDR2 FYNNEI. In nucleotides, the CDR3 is TGTGCCAGCAGTCAAAGACAGGTGCCCTCCTACGAGCAGTACTTC. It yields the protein CASSQRQVPSYEQYF.

CDR3 region: CASSYRGQGVDTQYF. The DNA of the CDR3 is TGTGCCAGCAGTTACCGGGGACAGGGGGTGGATACGCAGTATTTT. V and J are TRBV6-5 and TRBJ2-3, with 11 positions matching TRBD1. Germline assignment: CDR1 MNHEY and CDR2 SVGAGI. CDR3 length equals 15 residues. The V and J ends lost 2 bases and 6 bases, in that order; junction bases with no gene match: 4.

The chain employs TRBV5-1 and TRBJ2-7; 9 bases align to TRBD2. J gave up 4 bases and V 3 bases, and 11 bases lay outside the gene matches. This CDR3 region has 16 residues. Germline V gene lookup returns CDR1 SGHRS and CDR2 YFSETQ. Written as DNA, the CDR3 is TGCGCCAGCAGCTCGCCGTCTAGCGGGGAGATGTACGAGCAGTACTTC. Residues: CASSSPSSGEMYEQYF.

CDR3 nucleotide sequence: TGTGCCAGCAGCCCGGGGGGCCCGGCCGGGGAGCTGTTTTTT. It codes for CASSPGGPAGELFF. The chain links TRBV9 to TRBJ2-2; tentative D call: TRBD2 (7 bases). The CDR3 contains 14 residues. Trimming left V 4 bases short and J 6 bases short, with 13 bases between. CDR1 and CDR2 (germline): SGDLS, YYNGEE. The variable domain in full, completed from reference TRBV9 and TRBJ2-2, reads DSGVTQTPKHLITATGQRVTLRCSPRSGDLSVYWYQQSLDQGLQFLIQYYNGEERAKGNILERFSAQQFPDLHSELNLSSLELGDSALYFCASSPGGPAGELFFGEGSRLTVL.

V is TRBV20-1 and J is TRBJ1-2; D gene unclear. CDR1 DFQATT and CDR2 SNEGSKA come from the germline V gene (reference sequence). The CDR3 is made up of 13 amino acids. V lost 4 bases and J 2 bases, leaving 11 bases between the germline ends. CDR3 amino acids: CSAMDLGNYGYTF. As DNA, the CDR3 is TGCAGTGCTATGGACCTCGGAAACTATGGCTACACCTTC.

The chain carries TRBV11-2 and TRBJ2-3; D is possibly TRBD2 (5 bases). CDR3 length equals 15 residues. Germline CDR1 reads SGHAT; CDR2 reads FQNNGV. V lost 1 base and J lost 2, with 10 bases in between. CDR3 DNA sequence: TGTGCCAGCAGCTTAGCCCCGAGGGACACAGATACGCAGTATTTT. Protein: CASSLAPRDTDTQYF.

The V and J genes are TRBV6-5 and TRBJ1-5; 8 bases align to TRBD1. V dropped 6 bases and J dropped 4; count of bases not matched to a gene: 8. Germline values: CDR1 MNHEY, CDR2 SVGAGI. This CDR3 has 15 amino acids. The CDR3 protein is CASRDRGGPNQPQHF. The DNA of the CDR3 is TGTGCCAGCAGAGACAGGGGAGGCCCGAATCAGCCCCAGCATTTT.

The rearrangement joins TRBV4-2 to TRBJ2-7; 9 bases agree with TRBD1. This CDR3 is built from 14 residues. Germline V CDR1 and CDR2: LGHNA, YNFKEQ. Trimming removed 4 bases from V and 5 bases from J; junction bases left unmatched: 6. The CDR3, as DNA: TGTGCCAGCAGCCCCCGGGACAGGGCGGACGAGCAGTACTTC. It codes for CASSPRDRADEQYF.

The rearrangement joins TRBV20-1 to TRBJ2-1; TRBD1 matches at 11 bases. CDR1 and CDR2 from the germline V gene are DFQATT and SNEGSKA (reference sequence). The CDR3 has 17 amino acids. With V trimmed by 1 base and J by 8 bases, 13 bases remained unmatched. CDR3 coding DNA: TGCAGTGCTAGAGCCCTTTTAGCGGGACAGGGGGACGATGAGCAGTTCTTC. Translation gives CSARALLAGQGDDEQFF.

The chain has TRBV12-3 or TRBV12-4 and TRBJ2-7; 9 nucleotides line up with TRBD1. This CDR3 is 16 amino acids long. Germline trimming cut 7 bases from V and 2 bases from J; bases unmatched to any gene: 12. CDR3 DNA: TGTGCCAGCACCCTTTACCGGGACAGGGACGCCTACGAGCAGTACTTC. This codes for CASTLYRDRDAYEQYF.

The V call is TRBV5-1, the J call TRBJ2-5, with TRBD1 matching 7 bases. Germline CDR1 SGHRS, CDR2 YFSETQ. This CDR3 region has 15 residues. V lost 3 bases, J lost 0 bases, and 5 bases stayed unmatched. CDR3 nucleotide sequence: TGCGCCAGCAGCTCTGAGGGGGCCTACCAAGAGACCCAGTACTTC. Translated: CASSSEGAYQETQYF.

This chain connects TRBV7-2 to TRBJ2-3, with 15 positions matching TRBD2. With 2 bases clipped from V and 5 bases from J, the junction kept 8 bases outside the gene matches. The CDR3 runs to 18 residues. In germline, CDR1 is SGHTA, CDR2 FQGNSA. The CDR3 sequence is CASSLRTSGGAIGDTQYF. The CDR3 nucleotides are TGTGCCAGCAGCTTAAGGACTAGCGGGGGGGCTATCGGAGATACGCAGTATTTT.

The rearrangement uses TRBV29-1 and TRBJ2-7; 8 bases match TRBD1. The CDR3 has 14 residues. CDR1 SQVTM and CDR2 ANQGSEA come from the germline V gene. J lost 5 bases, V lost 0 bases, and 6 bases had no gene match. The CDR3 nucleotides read TGCAGCGTTGAAGATCGGCAGGGGGCTAACGAGCAGTACTTC. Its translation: CSVEDRQGANEQYF.

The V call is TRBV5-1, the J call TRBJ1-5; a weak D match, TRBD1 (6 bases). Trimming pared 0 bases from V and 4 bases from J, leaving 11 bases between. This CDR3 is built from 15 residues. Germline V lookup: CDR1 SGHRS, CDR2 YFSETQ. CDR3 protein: CASSLDGGANQPQHF. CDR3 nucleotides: TGCGCCAGCAGCTTGGATGGGGGGGCTAATCAGCCCCAGCATTTT.

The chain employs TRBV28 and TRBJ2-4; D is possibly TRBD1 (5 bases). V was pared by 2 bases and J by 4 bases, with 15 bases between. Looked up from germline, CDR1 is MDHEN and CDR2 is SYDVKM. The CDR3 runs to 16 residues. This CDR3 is CASSLPPTGAKNIQYF. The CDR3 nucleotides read TGTGCCAGCAGTTTACCCCCCACAGGAGCTAAAAACATTCAGTACTTC.

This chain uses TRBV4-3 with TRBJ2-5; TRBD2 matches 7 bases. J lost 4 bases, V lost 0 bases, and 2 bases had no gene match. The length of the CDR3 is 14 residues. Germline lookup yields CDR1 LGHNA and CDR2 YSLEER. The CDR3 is CASSQDWGGETQYF. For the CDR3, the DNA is TGCGCCAGCAGCCAAGATTGGGGGGGAGAGACCCAGTACTTC.